This T cell receptor (beta chain) was identified during a study of cytomegalovirus exposure and HLA in healthy donors. Researchers ran the PCR with 60 Vbeta and 13 Jbeta primers. Sequencing was performed with immunoSEQ multiplex PCR; in TCRdb, only in-frame clones are kept and a portion is missing. The data contain around 120,000 clones, about 85% of them singletons. Germline loops: CDR1 SEHNR, CDR2 FQNEAQ (reference sequence). Between the trimmed V and J ends, which lost 1 base and 5 bases, there was a span of 6 bases. The CDR3 contains 13 residues. Study-wide points: After further analysis at a later stage, roughly 16,000 TCR beta sequences were associated with HLA alleles at 0.05 false discovery rate. Confirmation was obtained in vitro that three CMV-associated chains are specific for CMV antigens.

This clone has more than one count but fewer than ten. No antigen is known for it. The sequence came from a boy under 18 in good health and CMV-seronegative. The chain combines TRBV7-9 with TRBJ1-5; the D is unclear. The sample was PBMCs. The CDR3 DNA reads TGTGCCAGCAGCTTAGGCAGTTATCAGCCCCAGCATTTT. It yields the protein CASSLGSYQPQHF.